This is a list of T cell receptor beta chains from one sample in a study of T cell responses to AZD1222 COVID-19 vaccine. TCRdb's copy holds only in-frame clones and misses some; the assay was immunoSEQ multiplex PCR. This sample has under 150,000 clones, with roughly 93% found just once. Sequencing was performed on peripheral blood, taken on day 0 of AZD1222 vaccination. These receptors all stem from an adult in good health. Both conserved end residues are part of each CDR3. A D gene is named only where the DNA matches it firmly. A clone size is listed for some rows: how often the clone was seen (once, few, many), or a class if it is expanded.

clone_size d_call j_call v_call cdr3_aa cdr3_nt
NA NA TRBJ1-4 TRBV9 CASSEGNGRANEKLFF TGTGCCAGCAGCGAGGGAAACGGCAGAGCTAATGAAAAACTGTTTTTT
NA TRBD1 TRBJ1-4 TRBV28 CASEPGQGTEKLFF TGTGCCAGTGAACCGGGACAGGGGACTGAAAAACTGTTTTTT
NA TRBD1 TRBJ1-1 TRBV28 CASSYGQVMNTEAFF TGTGCCAGCAGTTATGGACAGGTGATGAACACTGAAGCTTTCTTT
NA TRBD1 TRBJ1-1 TRBV27 CASGPGGFAEAFF TGTGCCAGCGGTCCAGGGGGGTTCGCTGAAGCTTTCTTT
NA NA TRBJ1-5 TRBV6-5 CASRRQENQPQHF TGTGCCAGCAGGAGACAGGAGAATCAGCCCCAGCATTTT
NA TRBD1 TRBJ1-1 TRBV6-4 CASSRDSRTLEAFF TGTGCCAGCTCACGGGACAGTCGGACCCTTGAAGCTTTCTTT
NA TRBD1 TRBJ1-2 TRBV27 CASSLSSDSAGGYGYTF TGTGCCAGCAGTTTATCTAGTGACAGCGCAGGGGGTTATGGCTACACCTTC
once NA TRBJ2-5 TRBV2 CASSARLQETQYF TGTGCCAGCAGTGCGAGACTCCAAGAGACCCAGTACTTC
NA TRBD1 TRBJ1-1 TRBV2 CASSHRTGRAFF TGTGCCAGCAGCCATAGGACAGGGCGGGCTTTCTTT
once NA TRBJ2-1 TRBV6-5 CASIERSYNEQFF TGTGCCAGCATCGAACGTTCTTACAATGAGCAGTTCTTC
NA NA TRBJ1-2 TRBV29-1 CSGAGSGYGYTF TGCAGCGGCGCAGGGAGTGGCTATGGCTACACCTTC
NA NA TRBJ2-3 TRBV2 CASSELYTDTQYF TGTGCCAGCAGTGAACTGTACACAGATACGCAGTATTTT
NA NA TRBJ1-2 TRBV28 CASSLLAVANYGYTF TGTGCCAGCAGTTTATTGGCTGTCGCTAACTATGGCTACACCTTC
NA NA TRBJ1-5 TRBV12-3/TRBV12-4 CASSAWPNQPQHF TGTGCCAGCAGCGCCTGGCCCAATCAGCCCCAGCATTTT
once TRBD1 TRBJ1-2 TRBV19 CASSRYRGPANYGYTF TGTGCCAGTAGTAGGTACAGGGGGCCGGCTAACTATGGCTACACCTTC
NA NA TRBJ2-3 TRBV29-1 CSVARSTDTQYF TGCAGCGTTGCCAGGAGCACAGATACGCAGTATTTT
NA TRBD1 TRBJ1-1 TRBV19 CATGTGNTEAFF TGTGCCACCGGGACAGGGAACACTGAAGCTTTCTTT
NA NA TRBJ2-7 TRBV5-1 CASSNEFYEQYF TGCGCCAGCAGCAATGAATTCTACGAGCAGTACTTC
NA TRBD1 TRBJ1-1 TRBV3-1/TRBV3-2 CASRPRTGWTEAFF TGTGCCAGCAGACCACGGACAGGGTGGACTGAAGCTTTCTTT
NA NA TRBJ2-2 TRBV4-3 CASSQEAARNTGELFF TGCGCCAGCAGCCAAGAAGCGGCGAGGAACACCGGGGAGCTGTTTTTT
NA TRBD1 TRBJ1-5 TRBV7-8 CASSLPPDRVHQPQHF TGTGCCAGCAGCTTACCGCCTGACAGGGTACATCAGCCCCAGCATTTT
NA NA TRBJ1-4 TRBV10-1 CASSGRLGSSEKLFF TGCGCCAGCAGTGGCCGGTTGGGATCGTCCGAAAAACTGTTTTTT
NA TRBD1 TRBJ2-1 TRBV7-9 CASSSPGTGYNSEQFF TGTGCCAGCAGCTCCCCTGGGACAGGGTATAACAGTGAGCAGTTCTTC
NA NA TRBJ1-3 TRBV3-1/TRBV3-2 CASSPGGGNTIYF TGTGCCAGCAGCCCTGGGGGTGGAAACACCATATATTTT
NA NA TRBJ1-2 TRBV5-4 CASSLDWGSNYGYTF TGTGCCAGCAGCTTGGATTGGGGATCTAACTATGGCTACACCTTC
NA TRBD2 TRBJ2-1 TRBV28 CASSLSPAASGSSYNEQFF TGTGCCAGCAGTTTATCGCCAGCGGCTAGCGGGAGCTCCTACAATGAGCAGTTCTTC
NA NA TRBJ1-3 TRBV6-5 CASTRANGNTIYF TGTGCCAGTACTAGGGCTAATGGAAACACCATATATTTT
NA NA TRBJ2-7 TRBV19 CASNALATYRGKYEQYF TGTGCCAGTAATGCACTTGCTACTTATCGAGGGAAATACGAGCAGTACTTC
NA NA TRBJ1-1 TRBV5-1 CASSSGPGAPSLGAFF TGCGCCAGCAGCTCTGGGCCAGGGGCGCCAAGCCTAGGGGCTTTCTTT
NA NA TRBJ1-2 TRBV29-1 CSVSRDRLNYGYTF TGCAGCGTGTCCCGGGACCGTCTTAACTATGGCTACACCTTC
NA NA TRBJ2-5 TRBV5-4 CASSLREEQETQYF TGTGCCAGCAGCCTGCGGGAAGAACAAGAGACCCAGTACTTC
NA NA TRBJ2-3 TRBV11-1 CASSTDRDTQYF TGTGCCAGCAGCACCGACAGAGATACGCAGTATTTT
once NA TRBJ1-2 TRBV5-1 CASSLVGEYGYTF TGCGCCAGCAGCTTGGTGGGGGAGTATGGCTACACCTTC
NA TRBD1 TRBJ2-2 TRBV28 CASSSTGTGGFF TGTGCCAGCAGTTCGACCGGGACAGGTGGTTTTTTT
NA NA TRBJ2-7 TRBV20-1 CSASSSTYEQYF TGCAGTGCTAGTTCTTCTACCTACGAGCAGTACTTC
NA NA TRBJ1-1 TRBV7-6 CASSLGMNTEAFF TGTGCCAGCAGCTTAGGGATGAACACTGAAGCTTTCTTT
NA NA TRBJ2-7 TRBV3-1/TRBV3-2 CASSTFASGSLDF NA
once NA TRBJ2-5 TRBV7-6 CASTESEGTQYF TGTGCCAGCACCGAATCTGAGGGGACCCAGTACTTC
NA NA TRBJ2-5 TRBV12-3/TRBV12-4 CASSTVLETQYF TGTGCCAGCAGTACAGTCCTGGAGACCCAGTACTTC
NA NA TRBJ2-2 TRBV10-3 CAISESGVAGELFF TGTGCCATCAGTGAGTCTGGAGTGGCCGGGGAGCTGTTTTTT
NA NA TRBJ2-2 TRBV3-1/TRBV3-2 CASSQGAGELFF TGTGCCAGCAGCCAAGGGGCCGGGGAGCTGTTTTTT
once NA TRBJ2-3 TRBV23-1 CASSQSIGPWADTQYF TGCGCCAGCAGTCAATCGATCGGCCCCTGGGCAGATACGCAGTATTTT
NA NA TRBJ1-1 TRBV11-3 CASSQGAMNTEAFF TGTGCCAGCAGCCAGGGCGCGATGAACACTGAAGCTTTCTTT
NA NA TRBJ1-2 TRBV6-6 CASLDAGANYGYTF TGTGCCAGCCTTGACGCAGGGGCTAACTATGGCTACACCTTC
NA NA TRBJ2-2 TRBV7-9 CASSWGLGAGELFF TGTGCCAGCAGCTGGGGCTTGGGGGCCGGGGAGCTGTTTTTT
NA NA TRBJ1-2 TRBV4-2 CASSQEQMDYGYTF TGTGCCAGCAGCCAAGAACAGATGGACTATGGCTACACCTTC
NA NA TRBJ1-2 TRBV19 CASSRGPSNYGYTF TGTGCCAGTAGTCGAGGCCCTTCTAACTATGGCTACACCTTC